This is a list of T cell receptor beta chains from one sample in a study of graft-versus-host responses after intestinal transplantation. Generated by immunoSEQ multiplex PCR, the TCRdb table keeps only in-frame clones and is missing some. This sample has approximately 130,000 clones, with approximately 90% found just once. No cognate antigen is known for these TCRs. The sequencing used unstimulated CD4+ T cells sorted from spleen or lymph node cells, collected before intestinal transplant. The receptors were sampled from a human donor who received an intestinal transplant. The CDR3 runs from the conserved cysteine through the conserved F or W. The D gene is left open where the match is weak. The size of a clone is reported for some rows only, either as once, few or many, or as a class for expanded clones.

V gene,D gene,J gene,clone size,CDR3 DNA,CDR3 protein
TRBV10-1,-,TRBJ2-3,-,TGCGCCAGCAAGCGCACAGATACGCAGTATTTT,CASKRTDTQYF
TRBV5-1,TRBD2,TRBJ2-3,-,TGCGCCAGCAGCTATACGGGACTATCCACAGATACGCAGTATTTT,CASSYTGLSTDTQYF
TRBV7-7,-,TRBJ1-1,-,TGTGCCAGCAGTCCCGACCCAGGTCTGCCAGCTTTCTTT,CASSPDPGLPAFF
TRBV6-1,-,TRBJ2-1,-,TGTGCCAGCAGACTAGCCTCCTACAATGAGCAGTTCTTC,CASRLASYNEQFF
TRBV9,-,TRBJ2-1,-,TGTGCCAGCAGCGCACCACCGGGGAGGCAGTTCTTC,CASSAPPGRQFF
TRBV7-9,TRBD2,TRBJ2-3,-,TGTGCCAGCAGCTCGACTAGCGGGGCGCGGGTGGATACGCAGTATTTT,CASSSTSGARVDTQYF
TRBV6-1,-,TRBJ2-7,-,TGTGCCAGCAGTGGAAGTTCGTGGGAGCAGTACTTC,CASSGSSWEQYF
TRBV7-9,-,TRBJ2-7,-,TGTGCCAGCAGCCCTTGGGCAGGGGCCGCAGAGCAGTACTTC,CASSPWAGAAEQYF
TRBV6-6,-,TRBJ2-3,-,TGTGCCAGCAGTTACGGGACTGGGGCATCGGATACGCAGTATTTT,CASSYGTGASDTQYF
TRBV2,-,TRBJ1-2,-,TGTGCCAGCAGTGACCAGGGCAACTATGGCTACACCTTC,CASSDQGNYGYTF
TRBV5-6,-,TRBJ1-1,-,TGTGCCAGCAGCTTGGGTTTTGACACTGAAGCTTTCTTT,CASSLGFDTEAFF
TRBV5-6,-,TRBJ1-2,-,TGTGCCAGCAGCTTTGCAGACTATGGCTACACCTTC,CASSFADYGYTF
TRBV9,-,TRBJ1-6,-,TGTGCCAGCAGCGCCACAGGGCTCCTGAATTCACCCCTCCACTTT,CASSATGLLNSPLHF
TRBV7-9,-,TRBJ2-1,-,TGTGCCAGCAGCTTCTCGACGGCCTGGGATGAGCAGTTCTTC,CASSFSTAWDEQFF
TRBV19,-,TRBJ1-5,-,TGTGCCAGTAGTAACCTGCCGAAAGGGGTAGATCAGCCCCAGCATTTT,CASSNLPKGVDQPQHF
TRBV11-1,-,TRBJ1-3,-,TGTGCCAGCAGCTTAATGGGGAGTTACTCTGGAAACACCATATATTTT,CASSLMGSYSGNTIYF
TRBV4-1,-,TRBJ1-5,few,TGCGCCAGCAGCCAAGATCCGAGTAGTGGAGGGTATAGCAATCAGCCCCAGCATTTT,CASSQDPSSGGYSNQPQHF
TRBV2,TRBD1,TRBJ2-7,-,TGTGCCAGCAAGAGGCCCCGCTTCCGGGACAGGGCCTACGAGCAGTACTTC,CASKRPRFRDRAYEQYF
TRBV5-1,-,TRBJ1-2,once,TGCGCCAGCAGCTTCACGGACAGAGAAGGCTACACCTTC,CASSFTDREGYTF
TRBV9,TRBD1,TRBJ2-2,-,TGTGCCAGCAGCGTTAAGGACAGGCCGAACACCGGGGAGCTGTTTTTT,CASSVKDRPNTGELFF
TRBV4-1,-,TRBJ1-5,-,TGCGCCAGCAGCCAGCCAGAATATAGCAATCAGCCCCAGCATTTT,CASSQPEYSNQPQHF
TRBV4-1,-,TRBJ1-5,-,TGCGCCAGCAGCCAGACTTGGCGACAGAACCACAATCAGCCCCAGCATTTT,CASSQTWRQNHNQPQHF
TRBV4-1,-,TRBJ1-5,-,TGCGCCAGCAGCCTTTACCGAGTCAGCAATCAGCCCCAGCATTTT,CASSLYRVSNQPQHF
TRBV5-6,TRBD1,TRBJ2-1,-,TGTGCCAGCAGCTTGGATTTGGGACAGGCTTACAATGAGCAGTTCTTC,CASSLDLGQAYNEQFF
TRBV6-6,-,TRBJ1-6,-,TGTGCCAGCAGTTACGGGCCAGGGGATTCACCCCTCCACTTT,CASSYGPGDSPLHF
TRBV4-1,-,TRBJ1-6,-,TGCGCCAGCAGCCACCCCGGGGATAGGGGAGGGAATTCACCCCTCCACTTT,CASSHPGDRGGNSPLHF
TRBV5-6,TRBD2,TRBJ2-3,-,TGTGCCAGCAGCTTGCGAGCGGGAAGCACAGATACGCAGTATTTT,CASSLRAGSTDTQYF